These T cell receptor beta chains were read from a single sample in a study of blood T cells in healthy people across ages. Using its own MiXCR run on the 5' RACE reads, TCRdb lists one record per CDR3 protein. Here the sample spans roughly 1.5 million distinct CDR3 sequences, under 55% being singletons. Sequencing was carried out using blood. All receptors come from a woman aged 18-29 years in good health. Each CDR3 is given with its conserved first and last residue. D genes are given only for firm matches. A clone size is listed for some rows: how often the clone was seen (once, few, many), or a class if it is expanded.

CDR3: CASSPEGDSPLHF
DNA: TGTGCCAGCAGTCCCGAGGGGGATTCACCCCTCCACTTT
J: TRBJ1-6
size: few
V: TRBV7-9
D: NA

CDR3: CASSFAWGGANVLTF
DNA: TGTGCCAGCAGCTTCGCCTGGGGAGGGGCCAACGTCCTGACTTTC
J: TRBJ2-6
size: few
V: TRBV7-2
D: NA

CDR3: CATSNGQGGVYNEQFF
DNA: TGTGCCACCAGCAATGGCCAGGGAGGGGTCTACAATGAGCAGTTCTTC
J: TRBJ2-1
size: few
V: TRBV15
D: TRBD2

CDR3: CASSLKFIGGAGNTEAFF
DNA: TGTGCCAGCAGCTTAAAGTTCATAGGGGGAGCAGGGAACACTGAAGCTTTCTTT
J: TRBJ1-1
size: once
V: TRBV7-3
D: NA

CDR3: CASSSRLAGAPEQYF
DNA: TGTGCCAGCAGCTCAAGACTAGCGGGGGCCCCCGAGCAGTACTTC
J: TRBJ2-7
size: NA
V: TRBV6-5
D: TRBD2

CDR3: CASRKLRGPHNEQFF
DNA: TGTGCCAGCAGAAAACTAAGAGGTCCCCACAATGAGCAGTTCTTC
J: TRBJ2-1
size: few
V: TRBV5-6
D: NA

CDR3: CSVASGSSYEQYF
DNA: TGCAGCGTCGCTAGCGGGAGCTCCTACGAGCAGTACTTC
J: TRBJ2-7
size: once
V: TRBV29-1
D: TRBD2

CDR3: CSVEVPSINEQFF
DNA: TGCAGCGTTGAAGTGCCTAGCATCAATGAGCAGTTCTTC
J: TRBJ2-1
size: few
V: TRBV29-1
D: NA

CDR3: CASSPAGGVETQYF
DNA: TGTGCCAGCAGTCCAGCGGGAGGTGTGGAGACCCAGTACTTC
J: TRBJ2-5
size: few
V: TRBV28
D: TRBD2

CDR3: CSAMDIWTNTIYF
DNA: TGCAGTGCAATGGACATCTGGACTAACACCATATATTTT
J: TRBJ1-3
size: NA
V: TRBV20-1
D: NA

CDR3: CASSPTGLSTYEQYF
DNA: TGTGCCAGCAGTCCAACGGGGCTATCTACCTACGAGCAGTACTTC
J: TRBJ2-7
size: NA
V: TRBV12-3/TRBV12-4
D: NA

CDR3: CASSQVPGSQTNEQFF
DNA: TGTGCCAGCAGCCAAGTCCCAGGATCCCAAACAAATGAGCAGTTCTTC
J: TRBJ2-1
size: few
V: TRBV14
D: NA

CDR3: CASSLERTSIRVQYF
DNA: TGTGCCAGCAGCTTAGAAAGGACTAGTATCCGAGTGCAGTACTTC
J: TRBJ2-7
size: NA
V: TRBV7-8
D: TRBD2

CDR3: CASSFPERELGADTQYF
DNA: TGCGCCAGCAGCTTCCCGGAGCGGGAGTTGGGCGCAGATACGCAGTATTTT
J: TRBJ2-3
size: NA
V: TRBV5-1
D: TRBD2

CDR3: CSAYTTGGNYYGYTF
DNA: TGCAGTGCCTACACGACAGGGGGCAATTACTATGGCTACACCTTC
J: TRBJ1-2
size: NA
V: TRBV20-1
D: TRBD1

CDR3: CSVGTNSYEQYF
DNA: TGCAGCGTGGGAACAAACTCCTACGAGCAGTACTTC
J: TRBJ2-7
size: NA
V: TRBV29-1
D: NA

CDR3: CASSLGQGTSTQYF
DNA: TGCGCCAGCAGCTTGGGACAGGGGACAAGTACGCAGTATTTT
J: TRBJ2-3
size: many
V: TRBV5-1
D: TRBD1

CDR3: CSARMGENIQYF
DNA: TGCAGTGCTAGAATGGGGGAAAACATTCAGTACTTC
J: TRBJ2-4
size: NA
V: TRBV20-1
D: NA

CDR3: CASSNPMTSGGSYNEQFF
DNA: TGCGCCAGCAGCAACCCCATGACTAGCGGGGGATCCTACAATGAGCAGTTCTTC
J: TRBJ2-1
size: NA
V: TRBV5-1
D: TRBD2

CDR3: CASSKPGQGGYNEQFF
DNA: TGCGCCAGCAGTAAGCCCGGACAGGGGGGATACAATGAGCAGTTCTTC
J: TRBJ2-1
size: once
V: TRBV5-1
D: TRBD1

CDR3: CASSHKTGTYEQYF
DNA: TGCGCCAGCAGCCATAAGACAGGGACCTACGAGCAGTACTTC
J: TRBJ2-7
size: NA
V: TRBV4-3
D: TRBD1